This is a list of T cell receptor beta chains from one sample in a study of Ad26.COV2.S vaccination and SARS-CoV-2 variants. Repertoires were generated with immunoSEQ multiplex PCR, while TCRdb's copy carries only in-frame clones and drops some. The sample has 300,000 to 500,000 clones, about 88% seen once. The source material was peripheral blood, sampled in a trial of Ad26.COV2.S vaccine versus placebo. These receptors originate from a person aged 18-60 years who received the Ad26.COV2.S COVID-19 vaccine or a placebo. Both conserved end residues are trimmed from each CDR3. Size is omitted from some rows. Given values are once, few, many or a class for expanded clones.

cdr3_aa: ASSLEGTDTQY
clone_size: NA
v_call: TRBV5-1
j_call: TRBJ2-3

cdr3_aa: ASSDAGQGLRETQY
clone_size: NA
v_call: TRBV27
j_call: TRBJ2-5

cdr3_aa: SDRGTANYGYT
clone_size: NA
v_call: TRBV29-1
j_call: TRBJ1-2

cdr3_aa: SASPPGTSGDNEQF
clone_size: NA
v_call: TRBV20-1
j_call: TRBJ2-1

cdr3_aa: ASSLVLAVFHEQF
clone_size: NA
v_call: TRBV11-2
j_call: TRBJ2-1

cdr3_aa: ATGGSDETQY
clone_size: NA
v_call: TRBV24-1
j_call: TRBJ2-5

cdr3_aa: ASSSDRAYYNEQF
clone_size: once
v_call: TRBV5-8
j_call: TRBJ2-1

cdr3_aa: ASSYSRDSQETQY
clone_size: NA
v_call: TRBV6-5
j_call: TRBJ2-5

cdr3_aa: ASSVEAMDRGHEQY
clone_size: NA
v_call: TRBV9
j_call: TRBJ2-7

cdr3_aa: ASSIFPGTAYGYT
clone_size: NA
v_call: TRBV6-6
j_call: TRBJ1-2

cdr3_aa: ASSPGQFYEQY
clone_size: NA
v_call: TRBV2
j_call: TRBJ2-7

cdr3_aa: ASAARGLSTDTQY
clone_size: once
v_call: TRBV7-6
j_call: TRBJ2-3

cdr3_aa: ASSLDSGGNNEQF
clone_size: NA
v_call: TRBV5-4
j_call: TRBJ2-1

cdr3_aa: ASSTPKQGFSYEQY
clone_size: NA
v_call: TRBV6-2/TRBV6-3
j_call: TRBJ2-7

cdr3_aa: ASSISGPYSGNTIY
clone_size: NA
v_call: TRBV19
j_call: TRBJ1-3

cdr3_aa: AWSRQYPPNYEQY
clone_size: NA
v_call: TRBV30
j_call: TRBJ2-7

cdr3_aa: ASSLAGASYNEQF
clone_size: NA
v_call: TRBV7-9
j_call: TRBJ2-1

cdr3_aa: ASNLLGVGYEQY
clone_size: NA
v_call: TRBV7-2
j_call: TRBJ2-7

cdr3_aa: ASNRRLADREQF
clone_size: NA
v_call: TRBV6-5
j_call: TRBJ2-1

cdr3_aa: ASSLGVSSYNEQF
clone_size: NA
v_call: TRBV5-1
j_call: TRBJ2-1

cdr3_aa: ASSVSGTANYGYT
clone_size: once
v_call: TRBV7-2
j_call: TRBJ1-2

cdr3_aa: ASSLGDTYNSPLH
clone_size: NA
v_call: TRBV5-1
j_call: TRBJ1-6

cdr3_aa: SGRQGAYEQF
clone_size: NA
v_call: TRBV29-1
j_call: TRBJ2-1

cdr3_aa: ASEPGFSVPEETQY
clone_size: few
v_call: TRBV2
j_call: TRBJ2-5

cdr3_aa: ASWGQGTDTQY
clone_size: NA
v_call: TRBV10-3
j_call: TRBJ2-3

cdr3_aa: ASTGVGQETQY
clone_size: NA
v_call: TRBV27
j_call: TRBJ2-5

cdr3_aa: SVDIGGYT
clone_size: NA
v_call: TRBV29-1
j_call: TRBJ1-2